This TCR beta chain was captured by sequencing in a study of blood T cell repertoires in COVID-19. Whole-study context: The United States, Italy and Spain were the sources of the acute and convalescent COVID-19 samples. Nucleic acid was either cDNA or gDNA, and it came from T cells, B-cell-depleted T cells, or PBMCs.

The V end was cut by 6 bases, the J end by 2 bases, with 8 bases between. CDR1 and CDR2 (germline): SGHTA, FQGNSA. The CDR3 runs 14 residues. Authors' processing steps: Amplification of reference gene primers provided the estimated nucleated cell counts. Using immunoSEQ multiplex PCR, the repertoire was profiled, and TCRdb retains in-frame clones only, with some absent. V and J calls and clone size are given by that table; D and trimming were obtained from the DNA. The sample includes 90,000 to 150,000 clones, approximately 83% of them seen just once. V gene TRBV7-2 combines with J gene TRBJ2-6; D perhaps matches TRBD1 (5 bases). The origin of this receptor is an elderly man with acute or convalescent COVID-19. The sequenced sample consisted of peripheral blood. CDR3 sequence: CASSRGAGANVLTF. CDR3 coding DNA: TGTGCCAGCAGTAGGGGCGCTGGGGCCAACGTCCTGACTTTC.